This record covers a single T cell receptor beta chain. Its antigen specificity is not known. No base quality values were provided; no much bigger clone lies one nucleotide off. From cysteine to phenylalanine, the CDR3 is 12 amino acids long. The DNA shown is the 36-base CDR3, in frame from base 1. The V end gives up 6 bases and the J end 10 bases, leaving 7 bases in the junction not matched to a gene. The germline V gene (reference sequence) supplies CDR1 MNHNY and CDR2 SVGAGI. Participants in the prospective study were aged about 18 to 95 years, lived in about two dozen United States geographic areas, and enrolled through a virtual design. To assign participants to cohorts, the prospective study relied on clinical history that participants themselves reported in a screening survey and a study questionnaire. ImmuneRACE Cohort 3 recovered participants were defined by two consecutive negative NP/OP PCR tests, healthcare professional clearance, or symptom resolution. In the prospective study, mobile phlebotomists collected whole blood, serum and a nasopharyngeal or oropharyngeal swab from each participant. Participants in the prospective study had the option to provide additional blood draws and questionnaires over a roughly 2-month period. Blood samples from the prospective study were shipped frozen or at room temperature prior to DNA extraction.

The immunoSEQ Assay, a bias-controlled multiplex PCR, was used to amplify TCRbeta CDR3 regions from genomic DNA. From the authors' description of their analysis: The number of nucleated cells in each sample was estimated by amplification of reference gene primers within the assay. To quantify the absolute abundance of each unique TCRbeta CDR3 rearrangement, sequence reads were collapsed and filtered. For each sample, productive Simpson clonality was calculated by taking the square root of Simpson's diversity index across productive rearrangements. This immuneACCESS table, as held by TCRdb, lists in-frame sequences with V and J called but not all clones. Of the missing ones, under half trace to an unresolved V gene in checked studies; the others have no known cause. V, J and clone size were drawn from that table, and D and trimming were deduced from the DNA. The sample has approximately 150,000 clones on record, around 83% of them singletons. Jointly, the top ten make up roughly 15% of the sample.

This entry belongs to a study of blood T cell repertoires in COVID-19 (dated by TCRdb to 2020 to 2021). Background for the entire study: Samples from collaborators originated in the United States, Italy and Spain and spanned both the acute and convalescent phases of COVID-19. The samples were drawn from the first 160 participants of the ongoing ImmuneRACE study and from 1,254 subjects provided by 6 global collaborators. A de-identified subject ID, COVID-19 status, age in years and sex were almost always included in the sample metadata. A freely available public database, intended as a resource for researchers studying the immune response to SARS-CoV-2, is where the repertoires were released. Where HLA class I and class II types were available, the types were taken from metadata supplied by the sample provider, not from assay-based typing. The prospective study material was composed of cDNA or gDNA derived from T cells, B-cell-depleted T cells, or PBMCs. The dataset comprised deeply sampled blood TCRbeta repertoires from subjects exposed to, actively infected with, or recovered from COVID-19. Overall study results and their limits: The amount of clinical and demographic metadata varied by source and participant and was provided uncurated.

This sequence uses TRBV6-6 and TRBJ1-2, and TRBD1 matches 8 of the central bases. Sample: PBMCs or T cells enriched from blood (not recorded which). The TCR was taken from a man aged 45-60 years who had recovered from COVID-19. The sequenced DNA is TGTGCCAGCAGCGTGGGACAGGTCGTCTACACCTTC. It encodes CASSVGQVVYTF.